The subject of this entry is one T cell receptor (beta chain). Its antigen is unidentified. A universal primer site and UMIs were added as TCR cDNA was made by 5'RACE template switching. TCRdb reprocessed the 5' RACE reads via MiXCR and lists one record per CDR3 protein. The data hold around 310,000 distinct CDR3 sequences, with about 4% observed a single time. Deletions cut 5 bases from V and 3 bases from J, with 23 bases between. The CDR3 has 17 amino acids. Germline CDR1 and CDR2: SGDLS and YYNGEE. This entry is derived from a study of T cells after yellow fever vaccination. Study-level background: Fractions of limited cellularity were prepared by means of SMART-Seq v4 Ultra Low Input.

Study results and limitations: Researchers noted that a small share of clonotypes showed up in both CD4 and CD8 compartments. The booster response re-showed most primary clones: 96% CD4, 88% CD8.

The rearrangement links TRBV9 to TRBJ1-1; D possibly corresponds to TRBD1 (5 bases). Sample: PBMCs, taken 5 days after the yellow fever booster vaccination. The TCR sequence derives from a man between 18 and 35 years old who received the YFV17D yellow fever vaccine. The CDR3 nucleotides are TGTGCCAGCAGTCCCCGGGACGCTTATCGAGGGGACACTGAAGCTTTCTTT. Its protein is CASSPRDAYRGDTEAFF.